These 25 T cell receptor beta chains share one sample of origin, sequenced in a study of shared clonotypes between healthy human individuals. TCRdb's copy holds only in-frame clones and misses some; the assay was immunoSEQ multiplex PCR. The table has approximately 510,000 clones, more than 65% seen once. Sequenced input: PBMCs. The receptors here all came from a woman aged 40-49 years in good health. Some clones in this sample may be carry-over from other donors' samples.

The chain links TRBV30 to TRBJ1-1; D might be TRBD1 (5 bases). Trimming left V 5 bases short and J 0 bases short, with 13 bases between. Germline CDR1 GTSNPN, CDR2 SVGIG (reference sequence). The CDR3 totals 14 residues. The CDR3 here is CAWCPGLMNTEAFF. DNA for the CDR3: TGTGCCTGGTGCCCGGGACTTATGAACACTGAAGCTTTCTTT.

This clone has at least ten counts. This chain joins TRBV18 and TRBJ2-3; 10 bases line up with TRBD2. Trimming took 4 bases from V and 2 from J; bases not matched to a gene: 9. The CDR3 sequence is 17 residues long. Germline V gene data show CDR1 as KGHSH and CDR2 as LQKENI. CDR3 coding DNA: TGTGCCAGCTCACAAAAGGCCCTAGCGGGAGCCACAGATACGCAGTATTTT. It encodes CASSQKALAGATDTQYF.

V is TRBV7-3 and J is TRBJ2-3; 10 positions agree with TRBD2. The J segment lost 4 bases and the V segment lost 2 bases, leaving 6 bases of the junction unmatched. CDR3 length: 16 amino acids. The V gene's germline CDR1 is SGHTA and CDR2 FQGTGA. This CDR3 reads CASSLGLAGVADTQYF. The CDR3 DNA is TGTGCCAGCAGCTTAGGGCTAGCGGGAGTCGCAGATACGCAGTATTTT.

The gene calls are TRBV29-1 and TRBJ2-5; 9 nucleotides line up with TRBD1. Per the germline V gene, CDR1 is SQVTM and CDR2 is ANQGSEA. V trimming: 2 bases; J trimming: 4 bases; junction bases outside the gene matches: 11. The CDR3 consists of 16 residues. The CDR3 bases are TGCAGCGTTGAAAAGGGGACAGGGCATCGGGGAGAGACCCAGTACTTC. It codes for CSVEKGTGHRGETQYF.

This clone has a single count. The rearrangement joins TRBV18 to TRBJ2-7; 10 nucleotides line up with TRBD2. The CDR3 runs 15 residues. V gave up 3 bases and J gave up 2 bases; unmatched junction bases: 4. Germline CDR1 reads KGHSH; CDR2 reads LQKENI. This chain's CDR3 is CASSPRGTSAYEQYF. The CDR3 coding sequence is TGTGCCAGCTCACCCCGGGGGACTAGCGCCTACGAGCAGTACTTC.

This clone was picked up a small number of times. The genes are TRBV6-1 and TRBJ2-2; no firm D call. The germline CDR1 and CDR2 sequences are MNHNS and SASEGT. This CDR3 spans 15 amino acids. V was cut by 5 bases and J by 3 bases, with 13 bases left in between. The CDR3 sequence is CASSPTALYTGELFF. The CDR3, as DNA: TGTGCCAGCAGTCCAACGGCCCTGTACACCGGGGAGCTGTTTTTT.

This clone came up once. This chain uses TRBV6-6 with TRBJ1-1; D gene unclear. Germline values: CDR1 MNHNY, CDR2 SVGAGI (reference sequence). V was pared by 6 bases and J by 5 bases, with 13 bases between. The CDR3 contains 13 residues. CDR3 sequence reads: CASRRHRRTEAFF. Written as DNA, the CDR3 is TGTGCCAGCAGAAGACACCGCCGGACTGAAGCTTTCTTT.

J is TRBJ2-7 and V is TRBV6-1; D gene ambiguous. The V and J ends lost 6 bases and 2 bases respectively, with 11 bases between them. CDR1 is MNHNS and CDR2 is SASEGT in the germline V gene. The CDR3 is 13 amino acids. The DNA for the CDR3 is TGTGCCAGCAGGGGTCCTGGGGCCTACGAGCAGTACTTC. Translation gives CASRGPGAYEQYF.

The CDR3 sequence: CASSFKGSGNTIYF. In DNA form, the CDR3 reads TGTGCCAGCAGCTTCAAGGGCTCTGGAAACACCATATATTTT. The chain recombines TRBV5-6 with TRBJ1-3; D gene ambiguous. V shed 2 bases and J shed 0 bases, with 6 bases lying between them. The CDR3 extends over 14 amino acids. The V gene's germline CDR1 is SGHDT and CDR2 YYEEEE.

This chain joins TRBV11-2 and TRBJ2-1; D possibly corresponds to TRBD2 (8 bases). Germline V gene lookup returns CDR1 SGHAT and CDR2 FQNNGV. Between the trimmed V and J ends, which lost 0 bases and 8 bases, there was a span of 26 bases. The CDR3 consists of 19 residues. CDR3 sequence (DNA): TGTGCCAGCAGCTTAGAGCCCAGCGGGAGAGGGGGCAACACGGATGAGCAGTTCTTC. Translated, it gives CASSLEPSGRGGNTDEQFF.

The J gene is TRBJ2-7, the V gene TRBV4-2; D is possibly TRBD1 (6 bases). The CDR3 extends over 15 amino acids. V was cut by 4 bases and J by 0 bases, with 13 bases left in between. CDR1 and CDR2 from the germline V gene are LGHNA and YNFKEQ. CDR3 nucleotide sequence: TGTGCCAGCAGCCGGGACACTAGGAGCTCCTACGAGCAGTACTTC. This sequence encodes CASSRDTRSSYEQYF.

In the case of this clone: The sample carries other DNA sequences with the same CDR3. The CDR3 region is CASSLGTGGSEAFF. Written as DNA, the CDR3 is TGTGCCAGCAGCTTAGGGACAGGGGGGTCTGAAGCTTTCTTT. The chain is built from TRBV7-8 and TRBJ1-1, with 10 bases that match TRBD1. CDR3 length: 14 amino acids. CDR1 and CDR2 from the germline V gene are SGHVS and FQNEAQ. V shed 1 base and J 6 bases; nucleotides not matched to a gene: 2.

CDR3 in DNA: TGTGCCAGTAGTAGTAGCGGGAGGGCCGGAGAGCAGTACTTC. This translates into CASSSSGRAGEQYF. The chain employs TRBV19 and TRBJ2-7; 11 nucleotides align to TRBD2. CDR1 and CDR2 (germline): LNHDA, SQIVND (reference sequence). Trimming removed 4 bases from V and 7 bases from J; junction bases left unmatched: 6. The CDR3 covers 14 residues.

Only a few counts were recorded for this clone. V is TRBV29-1 and J is TRBJ2-1; TRBD2 agrees at 12 bases. In germline, CDR1 is SQVTM, CDR2 ANQGSEA. The J segment lost 8 bases and the V segment lost 3 bases, leaving 11 bases of the junction unmatched. There are 16 residues in the CDR3. CDR3 DNA: TGCAGCGTTGAGGGGGGTCTAGCGGGAGGGCCTGATGAGCAGTTCTTC. This sequence encodes CSVEGGLAGGPDEQFF.

This rearrangement joins TRBV18 to TRBJ1-6; D gene ambiguous. Germline lookup yields CDR1 KGHSH and CDR2 LQKENI. This CDR3 is 13 amino acids long. V lost 7 bases, J lost 7 bases, and 11 bases lay in between. This CDR3 reads CASFGVMNSPLHF. For the CDR3, the DNA is TGTGCCAGCTTTGGGGTCATGAATTCACCCCTCCACTTT.

Turning to this clone: A much larger clone differs by one base, so this may be a read error. The chain recombines TRBV9 with TRBJ1-5; 10 bases fit TRBD1. Germline CDR1 SGDLS, CDR2 YYNGEE. The CDR3 length is 15 residues. Germline trimming cut 3 bases from V and 3 bases from J; bases unmatched to any gene: 3. This CDR3 reads CASSAGQGINQPQHF. The CDR3, as DNA: TGTGCCAGCAGCGCGGGACAGGGGATCAATCAGCCCCAGCATTTT.

CDR3 nucleotide sequence: TGTGCCATCAGTGAGTTGGCGGGGGCGACCTACGAGCAGTACTTC. Translation: CAISELAGATYEQYF. The chain combines TRBV10-3 with TRBJ2-7; a weak D match, TRBD2 (7 bases). In germline, CDR1 is ENHRY, CDR2 SYGVKD. V gave up 1 base and J gave up 2 bases, with 12 bases separating them. CDR3 size: 15 residues.

The CDR3 bases are TGTGCCAGTAGTATTCTCGGACTAGCGGGAGGAGGTAGCACAGATACGCAGTATTTT. Amino acids: CASSILGLAGGGSTDTQYF. This chain joins TRBV19 and TRBJ2-3, with TRBD2 identical over 14 bases. CDR1 and CDR2 (germline): LNHDA, SQIVND (reference sequence). J was trimmed by 0 bases and V by 3 bases; bases with no gene match: 8. This CDR3 is built from 19 residues.

This chain joins TRBV19 and TRBJ1-5; no clear D. V was cut by 2 bases and J by 6 bases, with 11 bases left in between. The CDR3 sequence is 14 residues long. Germline V gene data show CDR1 as LNHDA and CDR2 as SQIVND (reference sequence). This CDR3 reads CASSIPDMVQPQHF. In nucleotides, the CDR3 is TGTGCCAGTAGTATACCGGATATGGTTCAGCCCCAGCATTTT.

The rearrangement joins TRBV28 to TRBJ1-2; perhaps TRBD1 as D (5 bases). Germline assignment: CDR1 MDHEN and CDR2 SYDVKM. The V and J ends lost 7 bases and 2 bases respectively, with 11 bases between them. The CDR3 covers 13 residues. CDR3 sequence (DNA): TGTGCCAGCATCAGTGGGACGAACTATGGCTACACCTTC. Its translation: CASISGTNYGYTF.

The V gene is TRBV2, the J gene TRBJ1-1, with 7 bases fitting TRBD1. The CDR3 covers 15 residues. V was pared by 2 bases and J by 4 bases, with 7 bases of the junction left unmatched. Germline values: CDR1 SNHLY, CDR2 FYNNEI. The CDR3: CASSERQGVGTEAFF. CDR3 in DNA: TGTGCCAGCAGTGAACGCCAGGGGGTGGGCACTGAAGCTTTCTTT.

The rearrangement joins TRBV7-9 to TRBJ2-3, with D unclear. Per germline, CDR1 SEHNR and CDR2 FQNEAQ (reference sequence). The CDR3 is 16 residues long. V shed 5 bases and J shed 0 bases, with 15 bases lying between them. CDR3 DNA sequence: TGTGCCAGCAGCCCAGAATCAGGCCAGAGCACAGATACGCAGTATTTT. Its translation: CASSPESGQSTDTQYF.

Ten or more counts support this clone. The chain is built from TRBV29-1 and TRBJ1-2, with 9 nucleotides matching TRBD1. From germline, CDR1 is SQVTM and CDR2 ANQGSEA. V lost 6 bases, J lost 3 bases, and 8 bases stayed unmatched. This CDR3 has 14 residues. The DNA for the CDR3 is TGCAGCGTGACCACAGGGGGCCTGGACTATGGCTACACCTTC. This codes for CSVTTGGLDYGYTF.

This clone was detected many times. This chain connects TRBV9 to TRBJ2-2; 8 nucleotides align to TRBD1. J lost 4 bases, V lost 3 bases, and 2 bases had no gene match. In germline, CDR1 is SGDLS, CDR2 YYNGEE. The CDR3 is 14 amino acids. CDR3 bases: TGTGCCAGCAGCGCGACAGGGGCCACCGGGGAGCTGTTTTTT. Translating it yields CASSATGATGELFF.

J is TRBJ2-7 and V is TRBV29-1, with TRBD2 as a possible D gene (6 bases). Per the germline V gene, CDR1 is SQVTM and CDR2 is ANQGSEA. The CDR3 runs 15 residues. The V end was cut by 0 bases, the J end by 2 bases, with 14 bases between. CDR3: CSVEDMGRSAYEQYF. CDR3 coding DNA: TGCAGCGTTGAAGACATGGGGAGGTCCGCCTACGAGCAGTACTTC.